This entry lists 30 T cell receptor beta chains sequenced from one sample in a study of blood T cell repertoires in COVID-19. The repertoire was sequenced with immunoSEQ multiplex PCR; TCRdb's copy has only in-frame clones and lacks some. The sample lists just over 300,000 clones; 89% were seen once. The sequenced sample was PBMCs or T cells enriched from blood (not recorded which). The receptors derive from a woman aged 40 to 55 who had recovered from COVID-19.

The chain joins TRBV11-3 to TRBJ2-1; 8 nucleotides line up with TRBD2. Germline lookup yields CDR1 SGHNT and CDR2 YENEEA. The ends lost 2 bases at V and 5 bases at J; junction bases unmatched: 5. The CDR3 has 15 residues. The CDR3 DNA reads TGTGCCAGCAGCTTACCGACTAGCGACCACAATGAGCAGTTCTTC. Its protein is CASSLPTSDHNEQFF.

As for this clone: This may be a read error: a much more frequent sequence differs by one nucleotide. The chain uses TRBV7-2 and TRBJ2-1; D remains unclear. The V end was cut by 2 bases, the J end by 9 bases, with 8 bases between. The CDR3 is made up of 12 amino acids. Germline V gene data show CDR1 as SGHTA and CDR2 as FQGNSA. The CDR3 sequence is CASSLLESEQFF. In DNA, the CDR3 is TGTGCCAGCAGCTTACTGGAGAGTGAGCAGTTCTTC.

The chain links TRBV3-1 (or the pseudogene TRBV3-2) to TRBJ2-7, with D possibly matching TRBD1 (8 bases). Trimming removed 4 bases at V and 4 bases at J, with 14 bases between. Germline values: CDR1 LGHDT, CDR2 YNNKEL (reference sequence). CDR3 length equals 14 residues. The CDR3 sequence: CASSLQGGRYEQYF. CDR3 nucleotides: TGTGCCAGCAGCCTACAGGGGGGGCGGTACGAGCAGTACTTC.

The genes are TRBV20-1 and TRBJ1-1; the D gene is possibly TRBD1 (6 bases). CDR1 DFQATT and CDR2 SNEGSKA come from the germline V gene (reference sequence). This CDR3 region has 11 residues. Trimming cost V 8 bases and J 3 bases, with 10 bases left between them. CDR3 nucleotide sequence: TGCAGTCCCAGGGGTCACACTGAAGCTTTCTTT. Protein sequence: CSPRGHTEAFF.

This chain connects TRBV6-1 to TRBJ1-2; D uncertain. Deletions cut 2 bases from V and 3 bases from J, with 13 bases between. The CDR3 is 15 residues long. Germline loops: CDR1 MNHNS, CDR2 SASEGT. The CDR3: CASSEMGGSDYGYTF. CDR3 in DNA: TGTGCCAGCAGTGAAATGGGAGGGTCGGACTATGGCTACACCTTC.

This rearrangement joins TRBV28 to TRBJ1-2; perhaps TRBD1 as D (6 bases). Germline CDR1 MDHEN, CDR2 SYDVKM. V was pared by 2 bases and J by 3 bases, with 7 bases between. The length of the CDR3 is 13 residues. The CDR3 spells CASSLQGYYGYTF. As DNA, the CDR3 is TGTGCCAGCAGTTTACAGGGGTACTATGGCTACACCTTC.

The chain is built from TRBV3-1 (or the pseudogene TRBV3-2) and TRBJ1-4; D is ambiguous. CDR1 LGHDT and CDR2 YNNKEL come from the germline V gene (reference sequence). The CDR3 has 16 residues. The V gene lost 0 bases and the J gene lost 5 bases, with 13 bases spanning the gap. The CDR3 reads CASSQDWIQANEKLFF. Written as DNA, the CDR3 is TGTGCCAGCAGCCAAGATTGGATCCAGGCCAATGAAAAACTGTTTTTT.

The DNA for the CDR3 is TGTGCCAGCAGCGACGGAGGGGAGCAGTTCTTC. This gives the protein CASSDGGEQFF. The V gene is TRBV27, the J gene TRBJ2-1, with D perhaps TRBD2 (6 bases). Per the germline V gene, CDR1 is MNHEY and CDR2 is SMNVEV (reference sequence). Trimming took off 6 bases at V and 10 bases at J, with 10 bases between the two ends. CDR3 size: 11 residues.

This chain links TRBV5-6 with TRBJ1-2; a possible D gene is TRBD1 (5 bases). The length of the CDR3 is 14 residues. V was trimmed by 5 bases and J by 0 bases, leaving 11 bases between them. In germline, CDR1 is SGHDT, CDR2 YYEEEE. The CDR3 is CASRAGLTNYGYTF. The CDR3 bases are TGTGCCAGCAGGGCAGGGTTAACTAACTATGGCTACACCTTC. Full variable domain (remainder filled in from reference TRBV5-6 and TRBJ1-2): DAGVTQSPTHLIKTRGQQVTLRCSPKSGHDTVSWYQQALGQGPQFIFQYYEEEERQRGNFPDRFSGHQFPNYSSELNVNALLLGDSALYLCASRAGLTNYGYTFGSGTRLTVV.

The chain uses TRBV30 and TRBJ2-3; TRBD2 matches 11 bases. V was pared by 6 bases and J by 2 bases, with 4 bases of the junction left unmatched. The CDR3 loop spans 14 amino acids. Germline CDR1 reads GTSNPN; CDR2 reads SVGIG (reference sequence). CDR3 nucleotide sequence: TGTGCCTGTAGACTAGCGGGGTTCACAGATACGCAGTATTTT. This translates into CACRLAGFTDTQYF.

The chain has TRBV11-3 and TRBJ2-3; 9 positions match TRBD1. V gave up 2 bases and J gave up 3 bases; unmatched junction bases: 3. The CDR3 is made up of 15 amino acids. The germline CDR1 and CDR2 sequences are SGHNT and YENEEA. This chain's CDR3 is CASSLRTGETDTQYF. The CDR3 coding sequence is TGTGCCAGCAGCTTAAGGACAGGGGAAACAGATACGCAGTATTTT.

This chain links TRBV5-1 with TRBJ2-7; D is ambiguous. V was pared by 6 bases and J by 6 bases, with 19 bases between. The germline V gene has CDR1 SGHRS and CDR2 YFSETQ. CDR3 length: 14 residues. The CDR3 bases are TGCGCCAGCACCCTCGATACCACGGGTTCCGAGCAGTACTTC. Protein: CASTLDTTGSEQYF.

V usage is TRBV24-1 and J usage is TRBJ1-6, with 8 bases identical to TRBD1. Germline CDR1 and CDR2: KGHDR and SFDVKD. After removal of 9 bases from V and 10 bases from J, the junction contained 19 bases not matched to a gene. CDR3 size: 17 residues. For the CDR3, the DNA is TGTGCCACCTCTACCCAAGGCGCAGGGGGCGCCGGGTCACCCCTCCACTTT. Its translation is CATSTQGAGGAGSPLHF.

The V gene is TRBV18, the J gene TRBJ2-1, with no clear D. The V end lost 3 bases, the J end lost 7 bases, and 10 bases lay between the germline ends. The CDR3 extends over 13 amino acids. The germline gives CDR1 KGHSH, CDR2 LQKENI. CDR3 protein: CASSPSGRNEQFF. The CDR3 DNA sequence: TGTGCCAGCTCACCCTCAGGTCGGAATGAGCAGTTCTTC.

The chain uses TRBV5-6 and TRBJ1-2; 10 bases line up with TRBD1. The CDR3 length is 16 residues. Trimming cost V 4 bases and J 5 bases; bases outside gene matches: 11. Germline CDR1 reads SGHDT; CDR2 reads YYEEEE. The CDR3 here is CASSKGQGSLLYGYTF. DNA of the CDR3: TGTGCCAGCAGCAAGGGACAGGGGAGTCTCCTATATGGCTACACCTTC.

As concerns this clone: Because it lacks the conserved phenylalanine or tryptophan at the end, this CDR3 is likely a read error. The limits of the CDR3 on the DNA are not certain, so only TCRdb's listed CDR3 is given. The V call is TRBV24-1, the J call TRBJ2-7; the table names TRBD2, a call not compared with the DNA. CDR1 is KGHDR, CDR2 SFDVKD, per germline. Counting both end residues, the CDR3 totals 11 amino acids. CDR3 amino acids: CATSDLQDDRE.

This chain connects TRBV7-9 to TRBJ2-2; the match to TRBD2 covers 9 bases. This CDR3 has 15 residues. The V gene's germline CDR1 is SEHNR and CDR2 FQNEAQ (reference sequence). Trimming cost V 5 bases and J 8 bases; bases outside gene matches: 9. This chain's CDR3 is CASSPGLATKGELFF. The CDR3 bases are TGTGCCAGCAGCCCGGGACTAGCAACAAAGGGGGAGCTGTTTTTT.

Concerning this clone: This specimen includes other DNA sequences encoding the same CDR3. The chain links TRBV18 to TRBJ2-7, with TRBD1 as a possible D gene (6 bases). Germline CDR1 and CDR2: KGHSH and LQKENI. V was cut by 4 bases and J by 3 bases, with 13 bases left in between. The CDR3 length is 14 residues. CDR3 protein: CASSREGQNYEQYF. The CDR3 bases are TGTGCCAGCTCACGAGAAGGACAGAACTACGAGCAGTACTTC.

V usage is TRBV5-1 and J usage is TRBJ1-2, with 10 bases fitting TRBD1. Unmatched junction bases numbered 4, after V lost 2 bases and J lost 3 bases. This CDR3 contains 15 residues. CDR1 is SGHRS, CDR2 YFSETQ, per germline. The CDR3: CASSLRQGADYGYTF. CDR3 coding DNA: TGCGCCAGCAGCTTAAGACAGGGGGCCGACTATGGCTACACCTTC.

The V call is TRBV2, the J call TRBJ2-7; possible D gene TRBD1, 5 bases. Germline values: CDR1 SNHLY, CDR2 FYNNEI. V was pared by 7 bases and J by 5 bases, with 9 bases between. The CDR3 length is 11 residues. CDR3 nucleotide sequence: TGTGCCAGCACACAGGACCACGAGCAGTACTTC. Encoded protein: CASTQDHEQYF. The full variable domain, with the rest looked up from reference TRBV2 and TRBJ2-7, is EPEVTQTPSHQVTQMGQEVILRCVPISNHLYFYWYRQILGQKVEFLVSFYNNEISEKSEIFDDQFSVERPDGSNFTLKIRSTKLEDSAMYFCASTQDHEQYFGPGTRLTVT.

The CDR3 region has the DNA TGTGCCAGCAGCCCCGGGGTAGCGGGGCCCTTCTACGAGCAGTACTTC. Translating gives CASSPGVAGPFYEQYF. V is TRBV7-6 and J is TRBJ2-7; 8 positions match TRBD2. The CDR3 runs 16 residues. V trimming: 5 bases; J trimming: 3 bases; junction bases outside the gene matches: 12. Germline V gene sequence: CDR1 SGHVS, CDR2 FNYEAQ.

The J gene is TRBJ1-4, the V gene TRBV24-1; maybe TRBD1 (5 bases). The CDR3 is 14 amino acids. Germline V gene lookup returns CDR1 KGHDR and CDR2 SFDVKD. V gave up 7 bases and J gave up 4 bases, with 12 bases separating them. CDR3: CATSGGDFNEKLFF. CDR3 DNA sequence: TGTGCCACCAGCGGGGGGGATTTTAATGAAAAACTGTTTTTT.

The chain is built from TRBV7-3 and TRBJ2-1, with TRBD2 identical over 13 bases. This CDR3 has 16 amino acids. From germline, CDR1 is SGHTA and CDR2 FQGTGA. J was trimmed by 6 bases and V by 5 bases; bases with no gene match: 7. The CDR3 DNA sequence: TGTGCCAGCAGCACCCAAGGGACTAGCGGGACCAATGAGCAGTTCTTC. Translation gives CASSTQGTSGTNEQFF.

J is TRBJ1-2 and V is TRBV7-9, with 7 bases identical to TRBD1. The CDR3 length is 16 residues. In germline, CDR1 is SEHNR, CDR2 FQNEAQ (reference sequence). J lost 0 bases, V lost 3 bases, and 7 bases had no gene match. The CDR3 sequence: CASSFRTGPANYGYTF. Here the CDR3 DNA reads TGTGCCAGCAGCTTCAGGACAGGCCCAGCTAACTATGGCTACACCTTC.

CDR3 protein: CASSQLISGRGDTQYF. As DNA, the CDR3 is TGTGCCAGCAGCCAATTGATCAGCGGGAGGGGAGATACGCAGTATTTT. The chain has TRBV4-2 and TRBJ2-3, with 10 bases that match TRBD2. The CDR3 length is 16 residues. CDR1 is LGHNA, CDR2 YNFKEQ, per germline. V was pared by 2 bases and J by 5 bases, with 7 bases of the junction left unmatched.

The CDR3 coding sequence is TGTGCCACCTTACCCAGGGGGGCTATCGGAGGCTACACCTTC. Translated, it gives CATLPRGAIGGYTF. The chain joins TRBV27 to TRBJ1-2, with 7 bases identical to TRBD1. This CDR3 spans 14 amino acids. The germline CDR1 and CDR2 sequences are MNHEY and SMNVEV (reference sequence). V lost 10 bases to trimming and J lost 8 bases; unmatched junction nucleotides: 16.

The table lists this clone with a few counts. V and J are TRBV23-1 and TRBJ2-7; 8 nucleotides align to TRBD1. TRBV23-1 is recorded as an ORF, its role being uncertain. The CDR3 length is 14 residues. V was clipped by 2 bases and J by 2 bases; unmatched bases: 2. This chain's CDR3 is CASSQGQGAYEQYF. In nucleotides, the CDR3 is TGCGCCAGCAGTCAAGGACAGGGAGCCTACGAGCAGTACTTC.

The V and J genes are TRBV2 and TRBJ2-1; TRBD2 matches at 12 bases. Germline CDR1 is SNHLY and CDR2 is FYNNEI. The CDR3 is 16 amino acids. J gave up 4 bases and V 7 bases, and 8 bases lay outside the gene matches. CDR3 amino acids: CASIPLAGGAYNEQFF. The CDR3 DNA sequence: TGTGCCAGCATTCCGCTAGCGGGAGGGGCATACAATGAGCAGTTCTTC.

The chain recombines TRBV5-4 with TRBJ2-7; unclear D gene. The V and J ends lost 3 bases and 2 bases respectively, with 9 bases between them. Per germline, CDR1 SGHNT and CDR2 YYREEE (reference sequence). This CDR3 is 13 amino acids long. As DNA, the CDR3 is TGTGCCAGCAGCTGGGCAGGCACCTACGAGCAGTACTTC. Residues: CASSWAGTYEQYF.

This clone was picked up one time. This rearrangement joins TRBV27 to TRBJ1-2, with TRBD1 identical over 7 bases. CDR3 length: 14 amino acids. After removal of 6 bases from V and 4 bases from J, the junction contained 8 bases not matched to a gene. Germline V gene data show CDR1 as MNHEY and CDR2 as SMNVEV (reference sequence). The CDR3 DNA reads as TGTGCCAGCAGAGGAGGGGGCAGGGGCTATGGCTACACCTTC. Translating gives CASRGGGRGYGYTF.